This T cell receptor beta chain stems from a study of CD8 T cells in ankylosing spondylitis. Findings and caveats of the study: According to the report, clones linked to the disease were significantly enriched in matched synovial fluid samples taken from ankylosing spondylitis patients. A TCR beta motif made of fewer than ten highly homologous variants seemed typical of ankylosing spondylitis blood. Those disease-linked clones were CD8+; they were also relatively rare in peripheral blood.

The CDR3 runs 14 residues. The ends were cut back, 5 bases at V and 1 base at J, with 9 bases in the middle. Germline V CDR1 and CDR2: KGHSH, LQKENI. TCRdb used MiXCR to reprocess the 5' RACE reads, holding one entry per CDR3 protein. The repertoire holds under 85,000 distinct CDR3 sequences, with about 5% as singletons. This clonotype was seen at least ten times. Its antigen is still unknown. V usage is TRBV18 and J usage is TRBJ1-5; possible D gene TRBD1, 6 bases. The receptor's source is a male donor with ankylosing spondylitis or in good health (not recorded which). The sample comprised blood, either unsorted or a sorted T cell fraction (not recorded which). As DNA, the CDR3 is TGTGCCAGCTCAGCGGGGACAAGCAATCAGCCCCAGCATTTT. It translates to CASSAGTSNQPQHF.